The rows below give T cell receptor beta chains drawn from one sample of a study of T cells after yellow fever vaccination. TCRdb re-called the 5' RACE reads with MiXCR, one entry per CDR3 protein. The sample lists under 250,000 distinct CDR3 sequences, 6% to 7.5% seen once, with about 0.85% in the top ten. The sample here was CD4+ T cells sorted from PBMCs, taken 15 days after the yellow fever booster vaccination. Receptor source: a man aged 25 to 45 who received the YFV17D yellow fever vaccine. CDR3s include the opening cysteine and the closing phenylalanine or tryptophan. The order of the fields is clone size, D gene, J gene, V gene, CDR3 protein, CDR3 DNA. A D gene is named only where the DNA matches it firmly. Only some rows state a clone size, as once, few, many or a class for expanded clones.

clone size: many
D gene: TRBD2
J gene: TRBJ2-5
V gene: TRBV7-2
CDR3 protein: CASSITSGSRGETQYF
CDR3 DNA: TGTGCCAGCAGCATCACTAGCGGGAGTCGCGGAGAGACCCAGTACTTC

clone size: -
D gene: TRBD2
J gene: TRBJ2-2
V gene: TRBV5-1
CDR3 protein: CASSLVSGSTNTGELFF
CDR3 DNA: TGCGCCAGCAGCTTGGTTAGCGGGAGTACTAACACCGGGGAGCTGTTTTTT

clone size: -
D gene: TRBD1
J gene: TRBJ2-6
V gene: TRBV5-6
CDR3 protein: CASLKGVRGLGANVLTF
CDR3 DNA: TGTGCCAGCCTGAAAGGGGTCAGGGGGCTAGGGGCCAACGTCCTGACTTTC

clone size: -
D gene: -
J gene: TRBJ2-5
V gene: TRBV9
CDR3 protein: CASTPGPKDETQYF
CDR3 DNA: TGTGCCAGCACCCCGGGACCCAAGGACGAGACCCAGTACTTC

clone size: few
D gene: -
J gene: TRBJ2-1
V gene: TRBV7-9
CDR3 protein: CASSLAGAGNYNEQFF
CDR3 DNA: TGTGCCAGCAGCTTAGCGGGGGCAGGAAACTACAATGAGCAGTTCTTC

clone size: -
D gene: -
J gene: TRBJ2-1
V gene: TRBV28
CDR3 protein: CASSSSLNEQFF
CDR3 DNA: TGTGCCAGCAGTTCGTCACTGAATGAGCAGTTCTTC

clone size: few
D gene: -
J gene: TRBJ2-7
V gene: TRBV3-1
CDR3 protein: CASSSSGFHEQYF
CDR3 DNA: TGTGCCAGCAGCTCTTCTGGGTTCCACGAGCAGTACTTC

clone size: -
D gene: TRBD2
J gene: TRBJ2-7
V gene: TRBV28
CDR3 protein: CASSPPPPGGGEQYF
CDR3 DNA: TGTGCCAGCAGCCCCCCACCTCCGGGGGGTGGCGAGCAGTACTTC

clone size: many
D gene: -
J gene: TRBJ1-5
V gene: TRBV7-9
CDR3 protein: CASSLAGGNQPQHF
CDR3 DNA: TGTGCCAGCAGTTTAGCTGGGGGTAATCAGCCCCAGCATTTT

clone size: -
D gene: TRBD2
J gene: TRBJ2-3
V gene: TRBV4-3
CDR3 protein: CASSQDRTSGRRDTQYF
CDR3 DNA: TGCGCCAGCAGCCAAGATCGTACTAGCGGGAGGAGAGATACGCAGTATTTT

clone size: -
D gene: -
J gene: TRBJ1-6
V gene: TRBV18
CDR3 protein: CASSPGNYNSPLHF
CDR3 DNA: TGTGCCAGCTCACCGGGAAACTATAATTCACCCCTCCACTTT

clone size: -
D gene: -
J gene: TRBJ2-7
V gene: TRBV20-1
CDR3 protein: CSATIFSRGAEQYF
CDR3 DNA: TGCAGTGCAACCATCTTCTCCCGGGGCGCCGAGCAGTACTTC

clone size: many
D gene: TRBD2
J gene: TRBJ2-7
V gene: TRBV4-2
CDR3 protein: CASSQDLSGTYYEQYF
CDR3 DNA: TGTGCCAGCAGCCAAGATCTGAGCGGGACCTACTACGAGCAGTACTTC

clone size: -
D gene: -
J gene: TRBJ1-1
V gene: TRBV12-3/TRBV12-4
CDR3 protein: CASSLGGGEAFF
CDR3 DNA: TGTGCCAGCAGTTTAGGAGGCGGCGAGGCTTTCTTT

clone size: -
D gene: -
J gene: TRBJ2-5
V gene: TRBV7-2
CDR3 protein: CASSLVSRGQETQYF
CDR3 DNA: TGTGCCAGCAGCTTAGTCTCAAGAGGCCAAGAGACCCAGTACTTC

clone size: -
D gene: -
J gene: TRBJ2-2
V gene: TRBV18
CDR3 protein: CASSPLPALRELFF
CDR3 DNA: TGTGCCAGCTCACCGTTACCCGCTCTCCGGGAGCTGTTTTTT

clone size: few
D gene: -
J gene: TRBJ2-5
V gene: TRBV7-9
CDR3 protein: CASSLPPGRRKETQYF
CDR3 DNA: TGTGCCAGCAGCTTACCTCCGGGACGAAGAAAAGAGACCCAGTACTTC

clone size: many
D gene: TRBD2
J gene: TRBJ2-7
V gene: TRBV14
CDR3 protein: CASSPLPGTKSEQYF
CDR3 DNA: TGTGCCAGCAGCCCTCTCCCCGGGACTAAGAGCGAGCAGTACTTC

clone size: -
D gene: TRBD2
J gene: TRBJ2-7
V gene: TRBV7-2
CDR3 protein: CASSPPGLAGPSGMYF
CDR3 DNA: TGTGCCAGCAGCCCCCCGGGACTAGCAGGACCTAGTGGGATGTACTTC

clone size: many
D gene: TRBD1
J gene: TRBJ2-7
V gene: TRBV29-1
CDR3 protein: CSVVGQGAYEQYF
CDR3 DNA: TGCAGCGTTGTTGGACAGGGGGCCTACGAGCAGTACTTC

clone size: many
D gene: -
J gene: TRBJ2-5
V gene: TRBV5-5
CDR3 protein: CASSYDGPQETQYF
CDR3 DNA: TGTGCCAGCAGCTATGACGGCCCTCAAGAGACCCAGTACTTC

clone size: few
D gene: -
J gene: TRBJ2-5
V gene: TRBV5-1
CDR3 protein: CASSPRPTEGVPYETQYF
CDR3 DNA: TGCGCCAGCAGCCCACGACCGACCGAGGGGGTTCCGTACGAGACCCAGTACTTC

clone size: many
D gene: -
J gene: TRBJ2-1
V gene: TRBV20-1
CDR3 protein: CSAGYNEQFF
CDR3 DNA: TGCAGCGCGGGGTACAATGAGCAGTTCTTC

clone size: few
D gene: TRBD2
J gene: TRBJ2-5
V gene: TRBV2
CDR3 protein: CASSDPRVTSGRGGQETQYF
CDR3 DNA: TGTGCCAGCAGTGACCCCCGTGTGACTAGCGGGAGAGGAGGGCAAGAGACCCAGTACTTC

clone size: few
D gene: -
J gene: TRBJ2-7
V gene: TRBV7-2
CDR3 protein: CASSPGQNMGEQYF
CDR3 DNA: TGTGCCAGCAGCCCGGGACAAAACATGGGGGAGCAGTACTTC

clone size: -
D gene: TRBD2
J gene: TRBJ2-7
V gene: TRBV20-1
CDR3 protein: CSAITSGSYEQYF
CDR3 DNA: TGCAGTGCTATAACTAGCGGGAGCTACGAGCAGTACTTC

clone size: many
D gene: -
J gene: TRBJ2-5
V gene: TRBV21-1
CDR3 protein: CASTGQETQYF
CDR3 DNA: TGTGCCAGCACCGGACAGGAGACCCAGTACTTC

clone size: -
D gene: -
J gene: TRBJ2-4
V gene: TRBV20-1
CDR3 protein: CSAGSFRNIQYF
CDR3 DNA: TGCAGTGCTGGTTCTTTTCGAAACATTCAGTACTTC

clone size: few
D gene: TRBD1
J gene: TRBJ1-5
V gene: TRBV11-2
CDR3 protein: CASSSGTGGTQPQHF
CDR3 DNA: TGTGCCAGCAGCTCTGGGACAGGGGGAACTCAGCCCCAGCATTTT

clone size: many
D gene: TRBD2
J gene: TRBJ2-7
V gene: TRBV12-3/TRBV12-4
CDR3 protein: CASSFPSSGSYEQYF
CDR3 DNA: TGTGCCAGCAGTTTTCCGTCTAGCGGGAGCTACGAGCAGTACTTC

clone size: -
D gene: TRBD1
J gene: TRBJ1-6
V gene: TRBV6-5
CDR3 protein: CASSLRQGWVGSNSPLHF
CDR3 DNA: TGTGCCAGCAGTTTAAGACAGGGTTGGGTCGGGTCTAATTCACCCCTCCACTTT

clone size: few
D gene: -
J gene: TRBJ2-1
V gene: TRBV13
CDR3 protein: CASSLETGRLHDEQFF
CDR3 DNA: TGTGCCAGCAGCTTAGAAACCGGGCGGCTACACGATGAGCAGTTCTTC

clone size: many
D gene: TRBD2
J gene: TRBJ2-7
V gene: TRBV5-6
CDR3 protein: CASSSTSGPYEQYF
CDR3 DNA: TGTGCCAGCAGCTCGACTAGCGGACCCTACGAGCAGTACTTC

clone size: -
D gene: -
J gene: TRBJ1-1
V gene: TRBV3-1
CDR3 protein: CASSQLGGSTEAFF
CDR3 DNA: TGTGCCAGCAGCCAACTTGGGGGCTCCACTGAAGCTTTCTTT

clone size: -
D gene: -
J gene: TRBJ1-3
V gene: TRBV19
CDR3 protein: CASSIRTLNSGNTIYF
CDR3 DNA: TGTGCCAGTAGTATCCGGACCCTTAACTCTGGAAACACCATATATTTT

clone size: -
D gene: TRBD1
J gene: TRBJ2-2
V gene: TRBV7-2
CDR3 protein: CASSSNRGNTGELFF
CDR3 DNA: TGTGCCAGCAGCTCAAACAGGGGTAACACCGGGGAGCTGTTTTTT

clone size: many
D gene: -
J gene: TRBJ2-3
V gene: TRBV28
CDR3 protein: CASSLSDTTDTQYF
CDR3 DNA: TGTGCCAGCAGTTTATCGGACACCACAGATACGCAGTATTTT

clone size: many
D gene: -
J gene: TRBJ1-2
V gene: TRBV5-4
CDR3 protein: CASGLEGNYGYTF
CDR3 DNA: TGTGCCAGCGGGCTTGAGGGGAACTATGGCTACACCTTC

clone size: -
D gene: TRBD1
J gene: TRBJ1-2
V gene: TRBV6-2/TRBV6-3
CDR3 protein: CASSASDRGNYGYTF
CDR3 DNA: TGTGCCAGCAGTGCCTCCGACAGGGGAAACTATGGCTACACCTTC

clone size: few
D gene: -
J gene: TRBJ2-2
V gene: TRBV20-1
CDR3 protein: CSASNWGELFF
CDR3 DNA: TGCAGTGCTAGTAACTGGGGGGAGCTGTTTTTT

clone size: -
D gene: TRBD2
J gene: TRBJ2-3
V gene: TRBV20-1
CDR3 protein: CCAKDQGFLSGRAEDTQYF
CDR3 DNA: TGCTGTGCCAAGGATCAGGGCTTCCTTAGCGGGAGGGCCGAAGATACGCAGTATTTT

clone size: -
D gene: -
J gene: TRBJ2-3
V gene: TRBV7-2
CDR3 protein: CASRAGRSTDTQYF
CDR3 DNA: TGTGCCAGCCGCGCAGGCCGAAGCACAGATACGCAGTATTTT

clone size: once
D gene: TRBD2
J gene: TRBJ2-5
V gene: TRBV20-1
CDR3 protein: CSASRPSGHETQYF
CDR3 DNA: TGCAGTGCTAGCAGGCCTAGCGGGCACGAGACCCAGTACTTC

clone size: many
D gene: -
J gene: TRBJ2-2
V gene: TRBV20-1
CDR3 protein: CTAANTGELFF
CDR3 DNA: TGCACCGCCGCGAACACCGGGGAGCTGTTTTTT

clone size: few
D gene: -
J gene: TRBJ2-3
V gene: TRBV4-3
CDR3 protein: CASSPAVRDTQYF
CDR3 DNA: TGCGCCAGCAGCCCAGCAGTCCGGGATACGCAGTATTTT

clone size: -
D gene: -
J gene: TRBJ2-5
V gene: TRBV7-2
CDR3 protein: CASSRAFVETQYF
CDR3 DNA: TGTGCCAGCAGCCGGGCCTTCGTGGAGACCCAGTACTTC

clone size: -
D gene: -
J gene: TRBJ2-3
V gene: TRBV4-3
CDR3 protein: CASSQIVASTDTQYF
CDR3 DNA: TGCGCCAGCAGCCAAATAGTGGCAAGCACAGATACGCAGTATTTT

clone size: many
D gene: TRBD1
J gene: TRBJ1-5
V gene: TRBV12-3/TRBV12-4
CDR3 protein: CASRGTGWNQPQHF
CDR3 DNA: TGTGCCAGCAGGGGGACAGGGTGGAATCAGCCCCAGCATTTT

clone size: -
D gene: -
J gene: TRBJ1-1
V gene: TRBV15
CDR3 protein: CATSGHGGANTEAFF
CDR3 DNA: TGTGCCACCAGCGGCCATGGAGGGGCTAACACTGAAGCTTTCTTT

clone size: many
D gene: TRBD2
J gene: TRBJ2-2
V gene: TRBV5-1
CDR3 protein: CASSLVSGSPNTGELFF
CDR3 DNA: TGCGCCAGCAGCTTGGTTAGCGGGAGCCCTAACACCGGGGAGCTGTTTTTT

clone size: -
D gene: TRBD1
J gene: TRBJ2-6
V gene: TRBV20-1
CDR3 protein: CSARGQERTRSGANVLTF
CDR3 DNA: TGCAGTGCCCGAGGACAGGAGCGAACCAGATCTGGGGCCAACGTCCTGACTTTC

clone size: -
D gene: -
J gene: TRBJ2-1
V gene: TRBV4-3
CDR3 protein: CASSQVGGVNDGQFF
CDR3 DNA: TGCGCCAGCAGCCAAGTGGGGGGCGTGAATGATGGGCAGTTCTTC

clone size: many
D gene: -
J gene: TRBJ2-7
V gene: TRBV5-1
CDR3 protein: CASSLAPVGSHYEQYF
CDR3 DNA: TGCGCCAGCAGCTTGGCCCCCGTAGGGTCCCACTACGAGCAGTACTTC

clone size: -
D gene: TRBD2
J gene: TRBJ2-1
V gene: TRBV20-1
CDR3 protein: CSAPTGLATYEQFF
CDR3 DNA: TGCAGTGCACCGACGGGACTAGCAACCTATGAGCAGTTCTTC